Listed below are T cell receptor beta chains from one sample, sequenced in a study of blood T cells in healthy people across ages. One entry per CDR3 protein, called by TCRdb with MiXCR from the 5' RACE reads. The sample has about 1.4 million distinct CDR3 sequences; 45% to 70% are singletons. The sample taken for sequencing was blood. These receptors all come from a man aged 18 to 29 in good health. Each CDR3 is given with its conserved first and last residue. The D gene is left open where the match is weak. Some rows mark clone size as missing; the rest say once, few, many or name a class of expanded clone.

clone size | D gene | J gene | V gene | CDR3 DNA | CDR3 protein
few | NA | TRBJ2-3 | TRBV5-6 | TGTGCCAGCAGCTTGGTCGGCTCGCTAGCGTATGATACGCAGTATTTT | CASSLVGSLAYDTQYF
NA | NA | TRBJ2-5 | TRBV15 | TGTGCCACCAGCAGAGGATCGACCCAGTACTTC | CATSRGSTQYF
few | NA | TRBJ2-1 | TRBV4-1 | TGCGCCAGCAGCCACTCGGGGCCCGCTAATGAGCAGTTCTTC | CASSHSGPANEQFF
few | NA | TRBJ1-1 | TRBV14 | TGTGCCAGCAGCCACAGAGCCTTGAACACTGAAGCTTTCTTT | CASSHRALNTEAFF
many | NA | TRBJ2-7 | TRBV29-1 | TGCAGCGTCGCCTCAGGGTCCGAGCAGTACTTC | CSVASGSEQYF
few | TRBD1 | TRBJ2-6 | TRBV11-2 | TGTGCCAGCAGCTTAAATTTAGGACAGGGATTTTCTGGGGCCAACGTCCTGACTTTC | CASSLNLGQGFSGANVLTF
NA | NA | TRBJ1-2 | TRBV9 | TGTGCCAGCAGCGGTGGGGCGGACTATGGCTACACCTTC | CASSGGADYGYTF
few | TRBD1 | TRBJ1-2 | TRBV29-1 | TGCAGCGGTGAAGACAGGGACGGCTACACCTTC | CSGEDRDGYTF
NA | NA | TRBJ2-7 | TRBV20-1 | TGCAGTGCTAGACTAGTATCGCGCGAGCAGTACTTC | CSARLVSREQYF
NA | TRBD2 | TRBJ2-3 | TRBV11-3 | TGTGCCAGCAGCTCCCGGACTAGCCGAGGGGTTCGAGATACGCAGTATTTT | CASSSRTSRGVRDTQYF
NA | NA | TRBJ1-2 | TRBV7-8 | TGTGCCAGCAGCTTAGTTGGCCTCGTCGGTGCGGGCTACACCTTC | CASSLVGLVGAGYTF
NA | TRBD1 | TRBJ2-7 | TRBV15 | TGTGCCACCAGAGGGGGACAGGGCAACGAGCAGTACTTC | CATRGGQGNEQYF
once | NA | TRBJ1-6 | TRBV18 | TGTGCCAGCTCACCACGTGGAGGAGGAGAGTCCTATAATTCACCCCTCCACTTT | CASSPRGGGESYNSPLHF
few | NA | TRBJ2-5 | TRBV19 | TGTGCCAGTAGTCCTAAAACCGGCACTCCATTGTACTTC | CASSPKTGTPLYF
NA | NA | TRBJ2-1 | TRBV6-5 | TGTGCCAGCACCATTGCCGGAGGCGCCTACAATGAGCAGTTCTTC | CASTIAGGAYNEQFF
NA | TRBD1 | TRBJ2-7 | TRBV14 | TGTGCCAGCAGCCAAGAGAGGACAGGGGAAATTCGCGAGCAGTACTTC | CASSQERTGEIREQYF
NA | TRBD1 | TRBJ1-1 | TRBV29-1 | TGCAGCGTTGGAATGGGACAGGGCACTGAAGCTTTCTTT | CSVGMGQGTEAFF
NA | TRBD2 | TRBJ2-1 | TRBV5-1 | TGCGCCAGCAGCTCAAATGGACTAGCGGGCAATGAGCAGTTCTTC | CASSSNGLAGNEQFF
NA | NA | TRBJ1-2 | TRBV5-6 | TGTGCCAGCAGCTTGGCGCAGGGGTTCGATGGCTACACCTTC | CASSLAQGFDGYTF
NA | NA | TRBJ2-7 | TRBV12-3/TRBV12-4 | TGTGCCAGCAGTCCAATGTCTAAGGACTACGAGCAGTACTTC | CASSPMSKDYEQYF
NA | NA | TRBJ2-1 | TRBV27 | TGTGCCAGCGGAAGGCTCCCAAGGAACAATGAGCAGTTCTTC | CASGRLPRNNEQFF
NA | NA | TRBJ2-5 | TRBV20-1 | TGCAGTGCTAGAAAAGCGGTAGGAGAGGAGACCCAGTACTTC | CSARKAVGEETQYF
NA | NA | TRBJ2-7 | TRBV20-1 | TGCAGTGCTAGGCTTGCGGGCAGGCCCTACGAGCAGTACTTC | CSARLAGRPYEQYF
NA | NA | TRBJ1-1 | TRBV20-1 | TGCAGTCCTTTGAGGGGAAACACTGAAGCTTTCTTT | CSPLRGNTEAFF
NA | TRBD2 | TRBJ2-7 | TRBV10-2 | TGCGCCAGCTCTTCCCTCCTAGCGGGAGTTTCCTCCTACGAGCAGTACTTC | CASSSLLAGVSSYEQYF
NA | NA | TRBJ1-2 | TRBV25-1 | TGTGCCAGCAGTGATATTGGCAGACAGAGTGGTGGCTACACCTTC | CASSDIGRQSGGYTF
few | NA | TRBJ2-6 | TRBV28 | TGTGCCAGCAGTGAAGGACAGCAGGGGGCCAACGTCCTGACTTTC | CASSEGQQGANVLTF
NA | TRBD2 | TRBJ2-7 | TRBV14 | TGTGCCAGCAGCCACTCTAGCGGGAGCTCCTACGAGCAGTACTTC | CASSHSSGSSYEQYF
NA | TRBD2 | TRBJ2-3 | TRBV12-3/TRBV12-4 | TGTGCCAGCAGGACTAGCGGGGTCAGCACAGATACGCAGTATTTT | CASRTSGVSTDTQYF
NA | NA | TRBJ2-7 | TRBV20-1 | TGCAGTGCTAGGGGGACACTATCTAATTACTACGAGCAGTACTTC | CSARGTLSNYYEQYF
few | NA | TRBJ2-1 | TRBV7-7 | TGTGCTAGCAGCTTTGTAGGAGGGGAGCAGTTCTTC | CASSFVGGEQFF
NA | TRBD2 | TRBJ2-3 | TRBV4-1 | TGCGCCAGCAGTGGCCCCGGGACTAGTTTAACGACGCAGTATTTT | CASSGPGTSLTTQYF
few | TRBD2 | TRBJ2-3 | TRBV10-3 | TGTGCCATCAGTCGACTAGCGGAAGGCACAGATACGCAGTATTTT | CAISRLAEGTDTQYF
NA | TRBD2 | TRBJ2-7 | TRBV4-2 | TGTGCCAGCAGCCAAGTGCCTAGCGGGGGAGGACCCCACGAGCAGTACTTC | CASSQVPSGGGPHEQYF
few | NA | TRBJ2-7 | TRBV20-1 | TGCAGTGGGAGGGACAAGCGTTTGGGTTACGAGCAGTACTTC | CSGRDKRLGYEQYF
few | NA | TRBJ2-5 | TRBV29-1 | TGCAGCGTTGAAGGGGGGACACTGGCGGAGGGGCAGTACTTC | CSVEGGTLAEGQYF
NA | TRBD2 | TRBJ2-5 | TRBV7-9 | TGTGCCAGCAGCCCAGCGACTAGCGGGAGCGGGAAGACCCAGTACTTC | CASSPATSGSGKTQYF
NA | NA | TRBJ2-7 | TRBV4-1 | TGCGCCAGCAGCCATGAACAGGTGTACGAGCAGTACTTC | CASSHEQVYEQYF
NA | TRBD1 | TRBJ2-7 | TRBV11-2 | TGTGCCAGCAGCTTGGGGCTCCGGGACAGGCCCTACGAGCAGTACTTC | CASSLGLRDRPYEQYF
few | TRBD2 | TRBJ2-1 | TRBV14 | TGTGCCACCGTCACTAGCGGGTTTGACAATGAGCAGTTCTTC | CATVTSGFDNEQFF
NA | TRBD2 | TRBJ2-3 | TRBV12-3/TRBV12-4 | TGTGCCAGCAGTTTCAGCGGGAGGGACACAGATACGCAGTATTTT | CASSFSGRDTDTQYF
few | NA | TRBJ2-3 | TRBV4-3 | TGCGCCAGCAGCCAAGAGACACCATGGATTCTAGATACGCAGTATTTT | CASSQETPWILDTQYF
NA | NA | TRBJ2-1 | TRBV7-6 | TGTGCCAGCAGCGCTAGCTTTCGAACTGCGGACAATGAGCAGTTCTTC | CASSASFRTADNEQFF
NA | TRBD1 | TRBJ1-2 | TRBV28 | TGTGCCAGCAGGGACCCGACAGGGGTCTATGGCTACACCTTC | CASRDPTGVYGYTF
NA | TRBD2 | TRBJ2-1 | TRBV20-1 | TGCAGTGCTAGAGGATACGCGCGGGAGGGCCCGTCCAATGAGCAGTTCTTC | CSARGYAREGPSNEQFF
NA | TRBD1 | TRBJ2-5 | TRBV6-5 | TGTGCCAGCAGGGGACAGAAAGCAGAGACCCAGTACTTC | CASRGQKAETQYF
few | NA | TRBJ2-7 | TRBV20-1 | TGCAGTGCTCCCGACCGCAGGACCAACGAGCAGTACTTC | CSAPDRRTNEQYF
few | NA | TRBJ1-2 | TRBV4-1 | TGCGCCAGCAGCCAAGATCGAGCTACGTTTAACTATGGCTACACCTTC | CASSQDRATFNYGYTF
once | NA | TRBJ1-4 | TRBV5-1 | TGCGCCAGCAGCTTGGATTCCGGGGGGACTTCTAATGAAAAACTGTTTTTT | CASSLDSGGTSNEKLFF
NA | NA | TRBJ2-7 | TRBV7-8 | TGTGCCAGCAGCTTAGCAGCCGGAAACTACTACGAGCAGTACTTC | CASSLAAGNYYEQYF
NA | NA | TRBJ2-2 | TRBV7-8 | TGTGCCAGCAGCTTAGCGCGAAGCGGAGGTCCCCCCGGGGAGCTGTTTTTT | CASSLARSGGPPGELFF
NA | TRBD2 | TRBJ2-5 | TRBV6-5 | TGTGCCAGCAGTTATTGGACTAGTGATCAAGAGACCCAGTACTTC | CASSYWTSDQETQYF
NA | TRBD2 | TRBJ2-7 | TRBV6-2/TRBV6-3 | TGTGCCAGCAGTCACGGACTAGCGGGGGGCCTTACCTACGAGCAGTACTTC | CASSHGLAGGLTYEQYF
NA | NA | TRBJ2-7 | TRBV30 | TGTGCCTGGAATACAGCCGGACTGTTCTACGAGCAGTACTTC | CAWNTAGLFYEQYF
NA | NA | TRBJ2-1 | TRBV24-1 | TGTGCCACCAGTGGGGGACTTCGATACGAGCAGTTCTTC | CATSGGLRYEQFF
few | NA | TRBJ2-7 | TRBV10-3 | TGTGCCATCAGTCCACAAAGCGACTACGAGCAGTACTTC | CAISPQSDYEQYF
many | NA | TRBJ2-7 | TRBV4-1 | TGCGCCAGCTCTGGGATCCAGTTCTACGAGCAGTACTTC | CASSGIQFYEQYF
NA | TRBD1 | TRBJ2-7 | TRBV9 | TGTGCCAGCAGCCCGATCGGACAGGGGCCCTTCTACGAGCAGTACTTC | CASSPIGQGPFYEQYF
NA | NA | TRBJ1-2 | TRBV25-1 | TGTGCCACCCTGGGACCTACCTATGGCTACACCTTC | CATLGPTYGYTF